Listed below are T cell receptor beta chains from one sample, sequenced in a study of blood T cell repertoires in COVID-19. Assay used: immunoSEQ multiplex PCR; TCRdb lists only in-frame clones, some missing. Of 200,000 to 250,000 clones listed, 85% to 90% are singletons. Material: peripheral blood. These receptors were collected from a man in his thirties or forties with COVID-19, enrolled during active disease. The CDR3 runs from the conserved cysteine through the conserved F or W. D genes are given only for firm matches.

>TRBV19|TRBD2
CASSSSGGFQETQYF
>TRBV19|.
CASSSQTEPSGNTIYF
>TRBV18|.
CASSPRADTANYGYTF
>TRBV19|TRBD1
CASSLQGGSYEQYF
>TRBV7-2|TRBD1
CASSFGTEDEQYF
>TRBV27|TRBD1
CASSFLTGGDYGYTF
>TRBV30|.
CAWNDRQRSYEQYF
>TRBV5-1|.
CASSLSTGVTNEQFF
>TRBV19|TRBD1
CASSTGQGYGYTF
>TRBV24-1|TRBD1
CATSDKGQGWEQFF
>TRBV9|.
CASSADRNTEAFF
>TRBV9|.
CASSNAAGELFF
>TRBV6-2/TRBV6-3|TRBD1
CASSTRDSKNIQYF
>TRBV18|.
CASSSPSRTREAFF
>TRBV7-2|TRBD2
CASTRTGGAMTGELFF
>TRBV10-3|TRBD2
CAISISGGNQETQYF
>TRBV4-3|TRBD2
CASSQGAGVSTDTQYF
>TRBV3-1/TRBV3-2|.
CASSRAIGAGYTF
>TRBV5-1|.
CASSSGPSFYEQYF
>TRBV5-1|TRBD1
CASRPGQGTTDTQYF
>TRBV6-5|.
CATQQNSYEQYF
>TRBV27|.
CASSLGLAGAKNIQYF
>TRBV27|TRBD1
CASSMGQGGNQPQHF
>TRBV19|TRBD1
CASSYQGENGYTF
>TRBV28|TRBD1
CASRNRDRAGGYTF
>TRBV11-2|.
CASSMSTGGYGYTF
>TRBV7-2|.
CASSLTSPNSGNTIYF
>TRBV7-9|.
CATTGDIRTGELFF
>TRBV29-1|.
CSVVTGFDTEAFF
>TRBV6-2/TRBV6-3|TRBD1
CASSYSNRNRGQASYEQYF
>TRBV7-9|TRBD1
CASSRQGIPGELFF
>TRBV15|.
CATSREEKGLYISNQPQHF
>TRBV5-6|TRBD2
CASSSSLVAGEYNEQFF
>TRBV28|.
CASSSRIFQETQYF
>TRBV7-2|.
CASSLALEYSPLHF
>TRBV5-1|TRBD2
CASSHPGGGWYEQFF
>TRBV28|.
CASSDTYGYTF
>TRBV3-1/TRBV3-2|TRBD1
CASSHDRGRVEKLFF
>TRBV7-3|.
CASSRGGEQFF
>TRBV7-9|.
CASSSPLQGNEQYF
>TRBV9|.
CASSPRETEAFF
>TRBV6-5|.
CASRGPSQGTEAFF
>TRBV24-1|.
CATSDRRAGTGGNNEQFF
>TRBV3-1/TRBV3-2|.
CASSQELGHLNTEAFF